Listed here are 17 T cell receptor beta chains from one sample, sequenced in a study of T cell responses to AZD1222 COVID-19 vaccine. Profiled with immunoSEQ multiplex PCR; TCRdb holds only in-frame clones, not every one. The profile shows under 140,000 clones, around nine tenths of them singletons. Sequenced material: peripheral blood, taken 28 days after the second AZD1222 dose. The receptors were sampled from an adult who received the AZD1222 COVID-19 vaccine.

The genes are TRBV28 and TRBJ1-1, with 7 bases aligning to TRBD1. The CDR3 runs 15 residues. Germline V gene lookup returns CDR1 MDHEN and CDR2 SYDVKM. The V segment lost 7 bases and the J segment 1 base; nucleotides outside the gene matches: 9. DNA of the CDR3: TGTGCCAGCAAGCAGGGGGGGTCCCAGAACACTGAAGCTTTCTTT. Translation gives CASKQGGSQNTEAFF.

The chain is built from TRBV19 and TRBJ1-2; no definite D call. There are 14 residues in the CDR3. V was shortened by 5 bases and J by 8 bases, with 18 bases between the two germline ends. From germline, CDR1 is LNHDA and CDR2 SQIVND (reference sequence). In DNA form, the CDR3 reads TGTGCCAGTAGTGCGATCCCTCGGGGAGGGGGCTACACCTTC. The encoded protein is CASSAIPRGGGYTF.

The rearrangement uses TRBV10-3 and TRBJ2-3; weak D call: TRBD2 (5 bases). CDR1 is ENHRY, CDR2 SYGVKD, per germline. The CDR3 covers 15 residues. Trimming left V 4 bases short and J 0 bases short, with 11 bases between. CDR3 nucleotides: TGTGCCATCAGTGGGCTAGCCATGAGCACAGATACGCAGTATTTT. Translation: CAISGLAMSTDTQYF.

The gene calls are TRBV9 and TRBJ2-2; D remains unclear. In germline, CDR1 is SGDLS, CDR2 YYNGEE. Trimming took off 5 bases at V and 1 base at J, with 3 bases between the two ends. The CDR3 is 12 residues long. As DNA, the CDR3 is TGTGCCAGCAGGATGAACACCGGGGAGCTGTTTTTT. Its protein product is CASRMNTGELFF.

The J gene is TRBJ1-2, the V gene TRBV11-2; the D gene is possibly TRBD1 (6 bases). The CDR3 loop spans 14 amino acids. The V end lost 0 bases, the J end lost 7 bases, and 12 bases lay between the germline ends. Per the germline V gene, CDR1 is SGHAT and CDR2 is FQNNGV. The CDR3 sequence is CASSLEINRAGYTF. In DNA form, the CDR3 reads TGTGCCAGCAGCTTAGAGATCAACAGGGCTGGCTACACCTTC.

V usage is TRBV11-3 and J usage is TRBJ2-5; tentatively, D is TRBD1 (5 bases). This CDR3 spans 13 amino acids. The germline V gene has CDR1 SGHNT and CDR2 YENEEA. V was clipped by 7 bases and J by 10 bases, with 19 bases between them. The CDR3 sequence is CASTSLGFQGQYF. In DNA, the CDR3 is TGTGCCAGCACCAGCTTGGGATTTCAGGGCCAGTACTTC.

The chain combines TRBV21-1 with TRBJ2-7; the D segment call TRBD1 is taken from the table without a DNA check. TRBV21-1 is labeled a pseudogene. This CDR3 is built from 16 residues. CDR3 loop: CASSKALLDSSYEQYF. Written as DNA, the CDR3 is TGTGCCAGCAGCAAAGCGCTTTTGGACAGCTCCTACGAGCAGTACTTC.

The chain's CDR3 is CASIRSLYSNQPQHF. The CDR3 nucleotides read TGTGCCAGCATCCGTAGCCTATATAGCAATCAGCCCCAGCATTTT. J is TRBJ1-5 and V is TRBV28; D is unresolved. Germline lookup yields CDR1 MDHEN and CDR2 SYDVKM. Trimming took off 7 bases at V and 0 bases at J, with 13 bases between the two ends. The CDR3 loop spans 15 amino acids.

The chain employs TRBV7-9 and TRBJ1-4, with TRBD1 as a possible D gene (5 bases). V was clipped by 3 bases and J by 5 bases, with 10 bases between them. Germline CDR1 and CDR2: SEHNR and FQNEAQ (reference sequence). This CDR3 spans 14 amino acids. For the CDR3, the DNA is TGTGCCAGCAGCTTCGCAGGGCTGAATGAAAAACTGTTTTTT. Encoded protein: CASSFAGLNEKLFF. The complete variable domain, with remaining parts taken from reference TRBV7-9 and TRBJ1-4, reads DTGVSQNPRHKITKRGQNVTFRCDPISEHNRLYWYRQTLGQGPEFLTYFQNEAQLEKSRLLSDRFSAERPKGSFSTLEIQRTEQGDSAMYLCASSFAGLNEKLFFGSGTQLSVL.

The chain links TRBV6-5 to TRBJ2-3; 9 positions match TRBD1. The V segment lost 6 bases and the J segment 2 bases; nucleotides outside the gene matches: 3. Germline V gene lookup returns CDR1 MNHEY and CDR2 SVGAGI. This CDR3 is 14 amino acids long. This CDR3 reads CASRRTGDTDTQYF. The DNA of the CDR3 is TGTGCCAGCAGAAGGACAGGGGACACAGATACGCAGTATTTT.

The CDR3 DNA is TGTGCCAGCAGCCAAGGAGGTCCGGGGGCGGAATATGGCTACACCTTC. Its translation is CASSQGGPGAEYGYTF. V gene TRBV14 combines with J gene TRBJ1-2, with a tentative D call TRBD1 (6 bases). The germline V gene encodes CDR1 SGHDN and CDR2 FVKESK. The CDR3 spans 16 residues. Trimming took off 1 base at V and 5 bases at J, with 17 bases between the two ends.

The chain recombines TRBV3-1 (or the pseudogene TRBV3-2) with TRBJ1-2; D is unresolved. The germline V gene has CDR1 LGHDT and CDR2 YNNKEL (reference sequence). The CDR3 spans 14 residues. V shed 5 bases and J shed 2 bases, with 12 bases lying between them. The CDR3 spells CASSDPPANYGYTF. The CDR3 DNA sequence: TGTGCCAGCAGCGACCCCCCGGCGAACTATGGCTACACCTTC.

J is TRBJ2-7 and V is TRBV27; 9 nucleotides line up with TRBD2. The CDR3 extends over 18 amino acids. Germline CDR1 reads MNHEY; CDR2 reads SMNVEV (reference sequence). V dropped 3 bases and J dropped 3; count of bases not matched to a gene: 15. The CDR3 bases are TGTGCCAGCAGTTTGGTCGGCGGGAGGGCCGCTGGTTACTACGAGCAGTACTTC. Translating gives CASSLVGGRAAGYYEQYF.

CDR3 bases: TGTGCCAGCCGCCGGGACAGAGATATTCATGGCTACACCTTC. Translating it yields CASRRDRDIHGYTF. The rearrangement joins TRBV7-2 to TRBJ1-2; 7 bases fit TRBD1. V trimming: 8 bases; J trimming: 6 bases; junction bases outside the gene matches: 12. The germline gives CDR1 SGHTA, CDR2 FQGNSA. This CDR3 is 14 amino acids long.

This rearrangement joins TRBV5-8 to TRBJ1-5, with D unclear. CDR1 and CDR2 from the germline V gene are SGHTS and YDEGEE. V lost 4 bases and J 7 bases, leaving 12 bases between the germline ends. CDR3 length: 13 amino acids. The CDR3 DNA reads as TGTGCCAGCAGCCCCGAGAGGGTGCAGCCCCAGCATTTT. Its protein product is CASSPERVQPQHF.

The chain carries TRBV12-3 or TRBV12-4 and TRBJ1-1, with unresolved D. The CDR3 sequence is 12 residues long. Trimming stripped 10 bases from V and 3 bases from J, with 12 bases between. This CDR3 is CATTKGYTEAFF. The CDR3 coding sequence is TGTGCCACTACGAAGGGCTACACTGAAGCTTTCTTT.

The J gene is TRBJ1-1, the V gene TRBV5-1; D ambiguous. Trimming cost V 3 bases and J 3 bases, with 9 bases left between them. Germline V gene lookup returns CDR1 SGHRS and CDR2 YFSETQ. The CDR3 sequence is 13 residues long. CDR3 in DNA: TGCGCCAGCAGCTGGGGAGCCGACACTGAAGCTTTCTTT. It is translated as CASSWGADTEAFF.